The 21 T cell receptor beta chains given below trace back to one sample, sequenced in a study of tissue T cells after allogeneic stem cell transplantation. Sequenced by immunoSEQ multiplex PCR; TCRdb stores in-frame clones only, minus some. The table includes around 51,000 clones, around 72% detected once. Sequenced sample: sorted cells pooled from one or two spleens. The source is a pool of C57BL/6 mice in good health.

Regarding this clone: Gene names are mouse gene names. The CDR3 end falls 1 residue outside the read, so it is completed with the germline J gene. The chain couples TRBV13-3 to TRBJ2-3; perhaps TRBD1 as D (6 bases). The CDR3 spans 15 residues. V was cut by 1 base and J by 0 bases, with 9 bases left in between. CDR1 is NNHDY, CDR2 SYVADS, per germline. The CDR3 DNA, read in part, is TGTGCCAGCAGTGATACAGGGACCAGTGCAGAAACGCTGTAT. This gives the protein CASSDTGTSAETLY. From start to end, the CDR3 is CASSDTGTSAETLYF.

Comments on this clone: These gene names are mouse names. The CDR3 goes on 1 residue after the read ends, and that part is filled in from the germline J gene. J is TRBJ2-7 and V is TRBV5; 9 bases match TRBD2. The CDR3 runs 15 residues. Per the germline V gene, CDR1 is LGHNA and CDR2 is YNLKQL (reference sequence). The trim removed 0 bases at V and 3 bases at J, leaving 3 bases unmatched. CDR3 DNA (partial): TGTGCCAGCAGCCAAGATTCTGGGGGGGTCTATGAACAGTAC. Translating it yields CASSQDSGGVYEQY. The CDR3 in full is CASSQDSGGVYEQYF.

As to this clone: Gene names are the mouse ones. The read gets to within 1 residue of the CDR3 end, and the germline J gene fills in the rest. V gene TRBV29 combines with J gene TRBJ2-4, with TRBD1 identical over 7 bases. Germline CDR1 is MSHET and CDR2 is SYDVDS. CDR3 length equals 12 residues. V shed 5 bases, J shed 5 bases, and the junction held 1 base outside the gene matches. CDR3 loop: CASSHRGNTLYF. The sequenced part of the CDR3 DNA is TGTGCTAGCAGTCACAGGGGAAACACCTTGTAC.

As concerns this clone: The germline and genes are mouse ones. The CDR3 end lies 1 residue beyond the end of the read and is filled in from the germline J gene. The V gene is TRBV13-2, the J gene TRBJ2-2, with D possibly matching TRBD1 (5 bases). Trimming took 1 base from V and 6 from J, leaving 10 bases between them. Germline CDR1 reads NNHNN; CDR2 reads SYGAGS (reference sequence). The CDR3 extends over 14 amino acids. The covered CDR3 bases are TGTGCCAGCGGTGATACGGGAGGGGCCGGGCAGCTCTAC. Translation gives CASGDTGGAGQLY. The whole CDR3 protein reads CASGDTGGAGQLYF.

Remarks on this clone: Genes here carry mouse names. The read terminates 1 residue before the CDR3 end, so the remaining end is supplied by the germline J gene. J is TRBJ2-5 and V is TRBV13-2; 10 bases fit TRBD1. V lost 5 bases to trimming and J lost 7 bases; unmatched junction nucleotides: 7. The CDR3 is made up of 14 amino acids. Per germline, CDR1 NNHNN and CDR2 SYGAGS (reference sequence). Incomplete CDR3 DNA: TGTGCCAGCGGGCGCCGGGACAGGGGATACACCCAGTAC. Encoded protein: CASGRRDRGYTQY. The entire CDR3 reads CASGRRDRGYTQYF.

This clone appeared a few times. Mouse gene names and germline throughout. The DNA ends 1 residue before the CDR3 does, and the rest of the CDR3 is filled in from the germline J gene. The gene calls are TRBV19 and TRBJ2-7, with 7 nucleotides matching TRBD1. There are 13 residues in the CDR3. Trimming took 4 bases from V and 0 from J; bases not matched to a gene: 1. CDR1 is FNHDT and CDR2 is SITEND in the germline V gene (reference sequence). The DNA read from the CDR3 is TGTGCCAGCAGTTCAGGGGGCTCCTATGAACAGTAC. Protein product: CASSSGGSYEQY. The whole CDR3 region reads CASSSGGSYEQYF.

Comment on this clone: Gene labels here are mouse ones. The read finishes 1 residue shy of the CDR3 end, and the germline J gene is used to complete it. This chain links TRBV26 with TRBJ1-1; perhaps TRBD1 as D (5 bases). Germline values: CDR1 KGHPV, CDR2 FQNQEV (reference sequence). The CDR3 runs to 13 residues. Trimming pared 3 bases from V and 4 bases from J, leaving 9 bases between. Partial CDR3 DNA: TGTGCCAGCAGTCTAGGTGACAGCACAGAAGTCTTC. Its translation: CASSLGDSTEVF. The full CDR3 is CASSLGDSTEVFF.

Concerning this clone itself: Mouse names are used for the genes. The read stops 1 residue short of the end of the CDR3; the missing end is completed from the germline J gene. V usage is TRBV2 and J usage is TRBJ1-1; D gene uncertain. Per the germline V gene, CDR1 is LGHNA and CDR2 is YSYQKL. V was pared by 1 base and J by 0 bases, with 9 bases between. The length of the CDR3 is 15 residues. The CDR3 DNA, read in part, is TGTGCCAGCAGCCAAGTCAACAGTGCAAACACAGAAGTCTTC. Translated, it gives CASSQVNSANTEVF. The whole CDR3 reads CASSQVNSANTEVFF. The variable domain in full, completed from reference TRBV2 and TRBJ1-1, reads DPKIIQKPKYLVAVTGSEKILICEQYLGHNAMYWYRQSAKKPLEFMFSYSYQKLMDNQTASSRFQPQSSKKNHLDLQITALKPDDSATYFCASSQVNSANTEVFFGKGTRLTVV.

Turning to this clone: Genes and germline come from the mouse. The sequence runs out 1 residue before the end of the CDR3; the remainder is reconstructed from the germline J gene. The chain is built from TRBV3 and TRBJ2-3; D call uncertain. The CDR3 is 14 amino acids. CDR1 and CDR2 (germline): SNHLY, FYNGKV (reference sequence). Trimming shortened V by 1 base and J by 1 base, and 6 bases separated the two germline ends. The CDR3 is CASSLGGRAETLYF. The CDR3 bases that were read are TGTGCCAGCAGCTTAGGAGGGCGTGCAGAAACGCTGTAT.

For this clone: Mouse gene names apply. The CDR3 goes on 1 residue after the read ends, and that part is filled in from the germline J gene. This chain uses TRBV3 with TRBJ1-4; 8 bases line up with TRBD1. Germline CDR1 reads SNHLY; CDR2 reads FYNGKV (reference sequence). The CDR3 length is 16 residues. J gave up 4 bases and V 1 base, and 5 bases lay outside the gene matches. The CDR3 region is CASSLGRGRFNERLFF. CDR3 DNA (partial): TGTGCCAGCAGCTTAGGCAGGGGGCGGTTCAACGAAAGATTATTT.

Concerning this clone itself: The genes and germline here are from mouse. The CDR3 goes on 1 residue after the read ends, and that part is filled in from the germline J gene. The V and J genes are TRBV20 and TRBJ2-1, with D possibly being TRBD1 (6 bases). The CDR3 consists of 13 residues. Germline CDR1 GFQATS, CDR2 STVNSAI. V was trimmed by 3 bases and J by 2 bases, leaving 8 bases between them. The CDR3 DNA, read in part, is TGTGGTGCTAGCGCAGGGGACTATGCTGAGCAGTTC. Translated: CGASAGDYAEQF. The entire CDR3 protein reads CGASAGDYAEQFF.

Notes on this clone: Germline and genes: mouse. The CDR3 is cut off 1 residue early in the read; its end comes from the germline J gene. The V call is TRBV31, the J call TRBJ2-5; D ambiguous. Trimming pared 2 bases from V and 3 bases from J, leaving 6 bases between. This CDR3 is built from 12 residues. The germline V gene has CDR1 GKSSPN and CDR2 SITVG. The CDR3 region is CAWSKQQDTQYF. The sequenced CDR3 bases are TGTGCCTGGAGTAAACAGCAAGACACCCAGTAC.

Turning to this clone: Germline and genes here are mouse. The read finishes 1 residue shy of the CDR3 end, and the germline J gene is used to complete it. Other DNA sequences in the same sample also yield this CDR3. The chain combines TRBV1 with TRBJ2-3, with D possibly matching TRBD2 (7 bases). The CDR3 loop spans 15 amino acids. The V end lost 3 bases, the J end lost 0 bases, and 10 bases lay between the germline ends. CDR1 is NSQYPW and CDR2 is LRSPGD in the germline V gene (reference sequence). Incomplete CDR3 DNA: TGCACCTGCAGTGCGGGGGGCTCTAGTGCAGAAACGCTGTAT. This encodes CTCSAGGSSAETLY. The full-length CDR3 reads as CTCSAGGSSAETLYF. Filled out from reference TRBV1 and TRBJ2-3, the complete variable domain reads VTLLEQNPRWRLVPRGQAVNLRCILKNSQYPWMSWYQQDLQKQLQWLFTLRSPGDKEVKSLPGADYLATRVTDTELRLQVANMSQGRTLYCTCSAGGSSAETLYFGSGTRLTVL.

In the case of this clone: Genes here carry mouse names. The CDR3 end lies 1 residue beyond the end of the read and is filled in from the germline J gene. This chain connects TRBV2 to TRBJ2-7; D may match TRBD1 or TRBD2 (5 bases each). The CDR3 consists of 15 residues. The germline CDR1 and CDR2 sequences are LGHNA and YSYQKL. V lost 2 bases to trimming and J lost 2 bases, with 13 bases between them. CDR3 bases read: TGTGCCAGCAGCCAACCCTCAGGGACCCCCTATGAACAGTAC. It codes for CASSQPSGTPYEQY. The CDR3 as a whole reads CASSQPSGTPYEQYF.

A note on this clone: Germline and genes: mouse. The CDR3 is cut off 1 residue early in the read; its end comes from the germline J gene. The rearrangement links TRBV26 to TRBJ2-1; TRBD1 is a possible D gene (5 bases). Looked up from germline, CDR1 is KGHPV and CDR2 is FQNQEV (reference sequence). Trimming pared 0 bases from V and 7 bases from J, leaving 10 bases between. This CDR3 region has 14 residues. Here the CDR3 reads CASSLSQGGAEQFF. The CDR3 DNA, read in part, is TGTGCCAGCAGTCTGTCTCAGGGAGGGGCTGAGCAGTTC. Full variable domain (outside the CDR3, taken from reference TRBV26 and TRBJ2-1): NSKVIQTPRYLVKGQGQKAKMRCIPEKGHPVVFWYQQNKNNEFKFLINFQNQEVLQQIDMTEKRFSAECPSNSPCSLEIQSSEAGDSALYLCASSLSQGGAEQFFGPGTRLTVL.

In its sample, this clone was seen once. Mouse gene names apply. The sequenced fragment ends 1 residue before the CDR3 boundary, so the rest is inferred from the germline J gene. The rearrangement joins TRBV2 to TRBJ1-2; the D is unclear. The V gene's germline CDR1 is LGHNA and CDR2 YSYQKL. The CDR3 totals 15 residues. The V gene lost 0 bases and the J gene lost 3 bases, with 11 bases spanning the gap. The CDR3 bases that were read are TGTGCCAGCAGCCAAGATCCGGGGAAAGACTCCGACTACACC. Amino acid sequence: CASSQDPGKDSDYT. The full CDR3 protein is CASSQDPGKDSDYTF.

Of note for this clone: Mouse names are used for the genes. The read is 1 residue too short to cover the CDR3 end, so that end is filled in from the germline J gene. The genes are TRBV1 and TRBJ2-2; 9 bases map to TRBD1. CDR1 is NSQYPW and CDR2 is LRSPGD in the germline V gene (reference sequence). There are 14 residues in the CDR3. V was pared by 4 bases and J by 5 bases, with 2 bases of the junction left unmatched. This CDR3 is CTCSGGQGTGQLYF. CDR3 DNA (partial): TGCACCTGCAGTGGGGGACAGGGAACCGGGCAGCTCTAC.

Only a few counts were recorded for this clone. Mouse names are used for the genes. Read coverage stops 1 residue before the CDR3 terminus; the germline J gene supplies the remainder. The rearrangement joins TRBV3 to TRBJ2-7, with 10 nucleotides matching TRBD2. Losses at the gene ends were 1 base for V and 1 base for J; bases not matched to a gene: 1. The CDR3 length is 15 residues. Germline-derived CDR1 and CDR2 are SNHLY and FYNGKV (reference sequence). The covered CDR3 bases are TGTGCCAGCAGCTTAGGGACTGGGGGTTCCTATGAACAGTAC. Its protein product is CASSLGTGGSYEQY. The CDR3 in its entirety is CASSLGTGGSYEQYF.

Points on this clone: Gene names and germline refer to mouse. The CDR3 bases that were read are TGTGCCAGCAGCCACCAGGATGCAAACTCCGACTACACC. This gives the protein CASSHQDANSDYT. The complete CDR3 protein is CASSHQDANSDYTF. V is TRBV5 and J is TRBJ1-2, with D uncertain. The CDR3 is cut off 1 residue early in the read; its end comes from the germline J gene. Trimming pared 3 bases from V and 0 bases from J, leaving 8 bases between. The CDR3 contains 14 residues. CDR1 LGHNA and CDR2 YNLKQL come from the germline V gene (reference sequence).

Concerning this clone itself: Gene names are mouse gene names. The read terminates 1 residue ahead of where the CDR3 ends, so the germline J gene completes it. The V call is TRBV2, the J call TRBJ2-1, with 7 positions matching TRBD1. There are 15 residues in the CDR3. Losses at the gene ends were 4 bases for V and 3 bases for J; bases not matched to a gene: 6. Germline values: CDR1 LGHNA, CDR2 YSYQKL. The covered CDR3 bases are TGTGCCAGCAGCCCTCCCGGGACAGCCTATGCTGAGCAGTTC. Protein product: CASSPPGTAYAEQF. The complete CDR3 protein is CASSPPGTAYAEQFF.

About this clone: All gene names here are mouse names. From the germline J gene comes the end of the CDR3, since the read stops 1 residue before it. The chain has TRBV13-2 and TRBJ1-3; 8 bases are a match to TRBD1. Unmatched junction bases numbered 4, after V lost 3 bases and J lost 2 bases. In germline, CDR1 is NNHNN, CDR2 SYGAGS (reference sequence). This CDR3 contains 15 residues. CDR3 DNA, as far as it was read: TGTGCCAGCGGTGCCAGGACAGGGACTGGAAATACGCTCTAT. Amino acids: CASGARTGTGNTLY. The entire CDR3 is CASGARTGTGNTLYF.